The TCR beta chain described here comes from a study of blood T cell repertoires in COVID-19. Turning to the study itself: In each case, the material was cDNA or gDNA derived from T cells, B-cell-depleted T cells, or PBMCs.

Germline loops: CDR1 LNHDA, CDR2 SQIVND (reference sequence). V shed 6 bases, J shed 3 bases, and the junction held 7 bases outside the gene matches. The CDR3 contains 14 residues. Sequencing used immunoSEQ multiplex PCR; TCRdb keeps in-frame clones, though not all of them. Seen here are 95,000 to 150,000 clones, roughly 85% observed once, and the top ten hold about 4.5%. Sequenced sample: peripheral blood. This chain links TRBV19 with TRBJ1-2; 7 bases map to TRBD1. The TCR originated in a man aged 35 to 55 with acute or convalescent COVID-19. The CDR3 DNA follows: TGTGCCAGTAGCGGTGACAGGGTAGACTATGGCTACACCTTC. Translated, it gives CASSGDRVDYGYTF.